Listed below are T cell receptor beta chains from one sample, sequenced in a study of response to subunit inactivated influenza vaccine. TCRdb re-called the RT-PCR reads with MiXCR, one entry per CDR3 protein. Of approximately 700,000 distinct CDR3 sequences in the sample, approximately 13% were seen once. The sequences come from PBMCs from blood, collected about 14 days before vaccination. Source of these receptors: a man aged 45 to 65 who received an inactivated influenza vaccine. Each CDR3 is given with its conserved first and last residue. D genes are given only for firm matches. Sizes are listed as how often the clone was seen (once, few, many) or a class if it is expanded.

D | size | J | V | length | CDR3 | DNA
- | few | TRBJ2-7 | TRBV29-1 | 12 | CSVLNLGYEQYF | TGCAGCGTTTTAAATCTTGGCTACGAGCAGTACTTC
- | few | TRBJ2-7 | TRBV12-3/TRBV12-4 | 15 | CASSLTWGSEGEQYF | TGTGCCAGCAGTTTAACGTGGGGGTCAGAGGGAGAGCAGTACTTC
- | few | TRBJ2-5 | TRBV9 | 15 | CASSVGVRVQETQYF | TGTGCCAGCAGCGTAGGTGTCCGAGTCCAAGAGACCCAGTACTTC
- | many | TRBJ2-7 | TRBV6-2/TRBV6-3 | 16 | CASEPATGGDVNEQYF | TGTGCCAGCGAACCTGCTACGGGGGGCGATGTAAACGAGCAGTACTTC
- | many | TRBJ2-3 | TRBV5-1 | 15 | CASSFNSASTDTQYF | TGCGCCAGCAGCTTCAACTCCGCTAGCACAGATACGCAGTATTTT
- | few | TRBJ2-2 | TRBV6-2/TRBV6-3 | 14 | CASSYSDISGELFF | TGTGCCAGCAGTTACTCCGACATAAGCGGGGAGCTGTTTTTT
TRBD2 | many | TRBJ2-7 | TRBV7-2 | 17 | CASSFGGGRHRTYEQYF | TGTGCCAGCAGCTTCGGGGGGGGCCGTCACCGAACCTACGAGCAGTACTTC
- | many | TRBJ2-5 | TRBV4-3 | 14 | CASSQDKGILTQYF | TGCGCCAGCAGCCAAGATAAGGGGATTTTGACCCAGTACTTC
- | few | TRBJ2-3 | TRBV7-2 | 16 | CASSPPLGSGTDTQYF | TGTGCCAGCAGCCCGCCGCTAGGTTCGGGAACAGATACGCAGTATTTT
- | few | TRBJ2-1 | TRBV20-1 | 16 | CSAKPEGLSSYNEQFF | TGCAGTGCTAAGCCAGAGGGGCTCAGCTCCTACAATGAGCAGTTCTTC